This is a list of T cell receptor beta chains from one sample in a study of T cells after yellow fever vaccination. Each CDR3 protein is one row after TCRdb ran MiXCR on the 5' RACE reads. The sample contains some 350,000 distinct CDR3 sequences, 3% to 4.5% of which appear only once. Here the sequenced sample was PBMCs, taken 5 days after the yellow fever booster vaccination. The receptor set was obtained from a man between 18 and 29 years old who received the YFV17D yellow fever vaccine. Both conserved end residues are part of each CDR3.

cdr3_length: 11; j_call: TRBJ1-2; v_call: TRBV4-1; cdr3_aa: CASSRAEGYTF
cdr3_length: 16; j_call: TRBJ2-4; v_call: TRBV7-9; cdr3_aa: CASSGRDRGIKNIQYF
cdr3_length: 16; j_call: TRBJ2-5; v_call: TRBV5-4; cdr3_aa: CASSLASGGDQETQYF
cdr3_length: 14; j_call: TRBJ1-4; v_call: TRBV20-1; cdr3_aa: CSAPTVGLDEKLFF
cdr3_length: 12; j_call: TRBJ1-1; v_call: TRBV19; cdr3_aa: CASSLWMGEAFF
cdr3_length: 13; j_call: TRBJ1-5; v_call: TRBV7-2; cdr3_aa: CASCLVGNQPQHF
cdr3_length: 13; j_call: TRBJ2-4; v_call: TRBV20-1; cdr3_aa: CSARVRGRNIQYF
cdr3_length: 13; j_call: TRBJ2-3; v_call: TRBV6-5; cdr3_aa: CASSRGRADAQYF
cdr3_length: 15; j_call: TRBJ1-6; v_call: TRBV5-1; cdr3_aa: CASSLSGMGNSPLHF
cdr3_length: 17; j_call: TRBJ1-5; v_call: TRBV28; cdr3_aa: CASSQGERERGDQPQHF
cdr3_length: 14; j_call: TRBJ2-7; v_call: TRBV4-3; cdr3_aa: CASSQDLEGREQYF
cdr3_length: 13; j_call: TRBJ2-2; v_call: TRBV5-1; cdr3_aa: CASSLDGSGELFF
cdr3_length: 12; j_call: TRBJ1-2; v_call: TRBV29-1; cdr3_aa: CSVEDRNYGYTF
cdr3_length: 14; j_call: TRBJ1-2; v_call: TRBV5-1; cdr3_aa: CASSLGQGDYGYTF
cdr3_length: 14; j_call: TRBJ1-2; v_call: TRBV5-1; cdr3_aa: CASSFGGGGDGYTF
cdr3_length: 15; j_call: TRBJ2-3; v_call: TRBV28; cdr3_aa: CASSIGGAGTDTQYF
cdr3_length: 12; j_call: TRBJ1-3; v_call: TRBV19; cdr3_aa: CASSGIGNTIYF
cdr3_length: 14; j_call: TRBJ2-3; v_call: TRBV20-1; cdr3_aa: CSAVRDPGGDTQYF
cdr3_length: 15; j_call: TRBJ2-1; v_call: TRBV4-3; cdr3_aa: CASSPGPTPSNEQFF
cdr3_length: 13; j_call: TRBJ2-3; v_call: TRBV29-1; cdr3_aa: CSAAPGNTDTQYF
cdr3_length: 17; j_call: TRBJ2-3; v_call: TRBV5-1; cdr3_aa: CASSLITGGFSTDTQYF
cdr3_length: 15; j_call: TRBJ1-4; v_call: TRBV12-3/TRBV12-4; cdr3_aa: CATSLMDTRPEKLFF
cdr3_length: 16; j_call: TRBJ2-4; v_call: TRBV7-8; cdr3_aa: CASSSRTGIAKNIQYF
cdr3_length: 13; j_call: TRBJ1-1; v_call: TRBV10-3; cdr3_aa: CAISPGRNTEAFF
cdr3_length: 15; j_call: TRBJ1-6; v_call: TRBV7-6; cdr3_aa: CASSRRADGNSPLHF
cdr3_length: 16; j_call: TRBJ1-2; v_call: TRBV28; cdr3_aa: CASSLFPRGGHYGYTF
cdr3_length: 16; j_call: TRBJ1-1; v_call: TRBV3-1; cdr3_aa: CASSQDPGARDTEAFF
cdr3_length: 13; j_call: TRBJ1-1; v_call: TRBV6-5; cdr3_aa: CASSTAWTGPAFF
cdr3_length: 11; j_call: TRBJ2-7; v_call: TRBV27; cdr3_aa: CASSFPPQQYF
cdr3_length: 15; j_call: TRBJ1-5; v_call: TRBV7-8; cdr3_aa: CASSPNSAGRLNQHF
cdr3_length: 15; j_call: TRBJ2-3; v_call: TRBV27; cdr3_aa: CASSINRGMTDTQYF
cdr3_length: 14; j_call: TRBJ2-2; v_call: TRBV20-1; cdr3_aa: CSARQSQHTGELFF
cdr3_length: 14; j_call: TRBJ2-3; v_call: TRBV12-3/TRBV12-4; cdr3_aa: CASSWAVGLNTQYF
cdr3_length: 16; j_call: TRBJ1-4; v_call: TRBV21-1; cdr3_aa: CASSKDRTADNEKLFF
cdr3_length: 14; j_call: TRBJ2-1; v_call: TRBV4-3; cdr3_aa: CASSHTIAGTEQFF
cdr3_length: 15; j_call: TRBJ2-1; v_call: TRBV5-1; cdr3_aa: CASTPWTGSANEQFF
cdr3_length: 19; j_call: TRBJ2-3; v_call: TRBV20-1; cdr3_aa: CSAPPTLRGRRAGTDTQYF
cdr3_length: 16; j_call: TRBJ2-2; v_call: TRBV18; cdr3_aa: CASSPPIAGVTGELFF
cdr3_length: 15; j_call: TRBJ1-3; v_call: TRBV15; cdr3_aa: CATSRDRGAGNTIYF
cdr3_length: 13; j_call: TRBJ2-7; v_call: TRBV2; cdr3_aa: CASGLQGIYEQYF
cdr3_length: 13; j_call: TRBJ1-3; v_call: TRBV19; cdr3_aa: CASSIERRQPIYF